These T cell receptor beta chains were read from a single sample in a study of blood T cells in healthy people across ages. From the 5' RACE reads, TCRdb called clonotypes with MiXCR, one entry per CDR3 protein. The table records more than 750,000 distinct CDR3 sequences, 25% to 35% of them present only once. This sample also appeared in a second study, on T cells of mothers and their children.

Input material: blood. The receptors here all came from a woman in her thirties or forties in good health. CDR3s include the opening cysteine and the closing phenylalanine or tryptophan. D genes are given only for firm matches. Not every row has a clone size; where given, it reads once, few, many or a size class.

13,.,.,TRBJ2-3,TRBV6-1,CASSAGSTGTQYF,TGTGCCAGCAGTGCCGGCTCCACTGGTACGCAGTATTTT
15,TRBD1,few,TRBJ2-7,TRBV7-8,CASSLLTGGYDEQYF,TGTGCCAGCAGCTTACTGACAGGGGGCTATGACGAGCAGTACTTC
16,TRBD1,.,TRBJ2-7,TRBV19,CASSAIGTGTTYEQYF,TGTGCCAGTAGTGCTATCGGGACAGGGACTACCTACGAGCAGTACTTC
19,.,few,TRBJ2-1,TRBV21-1,CASSKVRQGENSSYNEQFF,TGTGCCAGCAGCAAAGTCCGGCAGGGGGAAAATAGCTCCTACAATGAGCAGTTCTTC
15,.,.,TRBJ2-3,TRBV5-5,CASSLWLAATDTQYF,TGTGCCAGCAGCTTGTGGTTGGCAGCCACAGATACGCAGTATTTT
12,.,few,TRBJ2-1,TRBV28,CASSYTGQPQFF,TGTGCCAGCAGTTATACGGGACAACCACAGTTCTTC
13,TRBD1,.,TRBJ1-1,TRBV2,CASGRDSNTEAFF,TGTGCCAGCGGCCGGGACAGTAACACTGAAGCTTTCTTT
15,.,many,TRBJ2-1,TRBV5-1,CASSLGLDRRDEQFF,TGCGCCAGCAGCTTGGGACTAGACAGACGGGATGAGCAGTTCTTC
12,TRBD1,few,TRBJ1-1,TRBV5-1,CASNDRGSEAFF,TGCGCCAGCAACGACAGGGGGAGTGAAGCTTTCTTT
13,.,.,TRBJ1-1,TRBV3-1,CASSQRGGSEAFF,TGTGCCAGCAGCCAAAGAGGGGGATCTGAAGCTTTCTTT
16,.,few,TRBJ1-5,TRBV18,CASSQNTGYSNQPQHF,TGTGCCAGCTCACAAAATACAGGTTATAGCAATCAGCCCCAGCATTTT
12,.,many,TRBJ1-2,TRBV6-5,CASSRGSYGYTF,TGTGCCAGCAGTCGGGGGAGCTATGGCTACACCTTC
14,TRBD2,many,TRBJ2-1,TRBV9,CASSVGLAGYEQFF,TGTGCCAGCAGCGTAGGGCTAGCGGGGTATGAGCAGTTCTTC
15,TRBD1,.,TRBJ1-5,TRBV6-5,CASRLQGAADQPQHF,TGTGCCAGCAGATTACAGGGGGCGGCGGATCAGCCCCAGCATTTT
17,TRBD2,many,TRBJ2-1,TRBV4-3,CASSQQTSGGAYNEQFF,TGCGCCAGCAGCCAGCAGACTAGCGGGGGGGCATACAATGAGCAGTTCTTC
14,.,.,TRBJ1-2,TRBV27,CASSPRKMNYGYTF,TGTGCCAGCAGTCCCCGTAAAATGAACTATGGCTACACCTTC
10,.,many,TRBJ2-5,TRBV29-1,CSAKSETQYF,TGCAGCGCCAAGTCGGAGACCCAGTACTTC
17,TRBD1,.,TRBJ1-1,TRBV5-1,CASSSDGTGGPHTEAFF,TGCGCCAGCAGCTCCGACGGGACAGGGGGACCTCACACTGAAGCTTTCTTT
10,.,.,TRBJ1-2,TRBV20-1,CSLLNHGYTF,TGCAGCCTCTTGAATCATGGCTACACCTTC
14,TRBD2,few,TRBJ2-3,TRBV20-1,CSANRTSGGDTQYF,TGCAGTGCTAACCGAACAAGCGGGGGAGATACGCAGTATTTT
14,.,once,TRBJ1-5,TRBV7-8,CASSLVGGLQPQHF,TGTGCCAGCAGCCTTGTAGGGGGGCTTCAGCCCCAGCATTTT
18,TRBD1,few,TRBJ2-4,TRBV28,CASSFPEGTGDTKNIQYF,TGTGCCAGCAGTTTCCCTGAGGGGACAGGGGATACCAAAAACATTCAGTACTTC
12,.,many,TRBJ2-7,TRBV28,CASSTTRYEQYF,TGTGCCAGCAGCACCACTCGTTACGAGCAGTACTTC
14,.,few,TRBJ1-5,TRBV28,CASREVSRYQPQHF,TGTGCCAGCCGAGAGGTTAGCCGTTATCAGCCCCAGCATTTT
16,TRBD1,few,TRBJ1-4,TRBV4-1,CASSQATGALNEKLFF,TGCGCCAGCAGCCAGGCTACAGGGGCACTTAATGAAAAACTGTTTTTT
13,.,many,TRBJ2-7,TRBV9,CASSVDPGNEQYF,TGTGCCAGCAGCGTAGATCCAGGGAACGAGCAGTACTTC
13,TRBD1,many,TRBJ2-5,TRBV29-1,CSVLTGGDETQYF,TGCAGCGTCCTGACAGGGGGGGATGAGACCCAGTACTTC
13,.,few,TRBJ2-7,TRBV7-2,CASSVGLYYEQYF,TGTGCCAGCAGCGTGGGACTGTACTACGAGCAGTACTTC
15,.,.,TRBJ1-1,TRBV12-5,CASGWELSMNTEAFF,TGTGCTAGTGGTTGGGAGTTGTCCATGAACACTGAAGCTTTCTTT
13,TRBD1,many,TRBJ2-7,TRBV5-1,CASARGQDYEQYF,TGCGCCAGCGCGAGGGGACAGGACTACGAGCAGTACTTC
15,.,.,TRBJ1-4,TRBV5-1,CASSFRDGLNEKLFF,TGCGCCAGCAGCTTCCGGGACGGGTTGAATGAAAAACTGTTTTTT
15,TRBD1,.,TRBJ1-1,TRBV2,CASSVQGASNTEAFF,TGTGCCAGCAGCGTACAGGGGGCGTCGAACACTGAAGCTTTCTTT
19,.,few,TRBJ1-1,TRBV7-6,CASSLSARHRLSRNTEAFF,TGTGCCAGCAGCTTATCCGCAAGGCACCGTCTAAGTAGGAACACTGAAGCTTTCTTT
14,.,many,TRBJ2-7,TRBV7-9,CASSLDEISYEQYF,TGTGCCAGCAGCTTAGATGAGATTAGCTATGAGCAGTACTTC
16,.,.,TRBJ2-7,TRBV6-1,CASSSRDGRSSYEQYF,TGTGCCAGCAGTAGCCGGGACGGCCGGAGCTCCTACGAGCAGTACTTC
15,TRBD1,.,TRBJ1-2,TRBV28,CASSTLGTGGDGYTF,TGTGCCAGCAGTACCCTGGGGACAGGGGGGGATGGCTACACCTTC
14,TRBD2,.,TRBJ2-5,TRBV20-1,CSARVPTSVETQYF,TGCAGTGCTAGAGTCCCCACTAGCGTGGAGACCCAGTACTTC
12,.,many,TRBJ2-1,TRBV7-2,CASSYSYNEQFF,TGTGCCAGCAGTTACTCATACAATGAGCAGTTCTTC
15,.,.,TRBJ2-7,TRBV11-2,CASSPAATVGYEQYF,TGTGCCAGCAGCCCCGCGGCGACAGTTGGCTACGAGCAGTACTTC
13,.,.,TRBJ1-2,TRBV27,CASSLAFNYGYTF,TGTGCCAGCAGTTTGGCATTCAACTATGGCTACACCTTC
14,.,.,TRBJ1-1,TRBV29-1,CSVELTKKNTEAFF,TGCAGCGTTGAGTTAACCAAAAAGAACACTGAAGCTTTCTTT
16,TRBD1,few,TRBJ1-5,TRBV20-1,CSASWQGGVSNQPRHF,TGCAGTGCTAGTTGGCAGGGGGGGGTAAGCAATCAGCCCCGGCATTTT